The present T cell receptor beta chain was sequenced within a study of T cell changes during pregnancy in multiple sclerosis. The V and J ends lost 8 bases and 6 bases respectively, with 17 bases between them. The CDR3 sequence is 14 residues long. Germline-derived CDR1 and CDR2 are SEHNR and FQNEAQ (reference sequence). Assay used: immunoSEQ multiplex PCR; TCRdb lists only in-frame clones, some missing. The sample consists of roughly 58,000 clones, about 92% of them appearing once. The source material was CD8+ T cells from peripheral blood mononuclear cells, sampled before pregnancy. J is TRBJ2-1 and V is TRBV7-9; D is possibly TRBD2 (7 bases). The origin of this receptor is a female donor with multiple sclerosis, enrolled in a pregnancy study. CDR3 sequence reads: CASGGGGIGNEQFF. CDR3 bases: TGTGCCAGCGGGGGAGGGGGGATAGGCAATGAGCAGTTCTTC.